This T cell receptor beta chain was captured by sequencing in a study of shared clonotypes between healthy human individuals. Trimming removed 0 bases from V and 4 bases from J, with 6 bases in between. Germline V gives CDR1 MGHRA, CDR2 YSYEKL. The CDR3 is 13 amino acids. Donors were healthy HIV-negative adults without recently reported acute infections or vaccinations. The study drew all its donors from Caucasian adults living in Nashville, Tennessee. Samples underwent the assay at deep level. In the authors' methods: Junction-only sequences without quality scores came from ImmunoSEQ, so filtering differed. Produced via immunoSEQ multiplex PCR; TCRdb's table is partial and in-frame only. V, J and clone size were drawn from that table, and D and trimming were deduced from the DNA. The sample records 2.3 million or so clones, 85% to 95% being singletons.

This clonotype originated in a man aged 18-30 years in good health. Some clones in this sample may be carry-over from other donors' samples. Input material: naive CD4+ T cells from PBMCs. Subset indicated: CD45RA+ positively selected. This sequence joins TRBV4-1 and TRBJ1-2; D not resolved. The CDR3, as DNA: TGCGCCAGCAGCCAAGAACGAGGCTATGGCTACACCTTC. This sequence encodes CASSQERGYGYTF.